Listed below are T cell receptor beta chains from one sample, sequenced in a study of OX40 agonist ivuxolimab in advanced cancers. The assay was immunoSEQ multiplex PCR, and TCRdb's table has in-frame clones only and misses some. Of roughly 24,000 clones in the sample, approximately 83% were seen once. The sample in question was CD4+ or CD8+ T cells sorted from blood, obtained in a trial of the OX40 agonist ivuxolimab. These receptors all stem from an adult with an advanced solid tumor such as melanoma, head and neck, liver or kidney cancer. The CDR3 runs from the conserved cysteine through the conserved F or W. D genes are given only for firm matches. A row's size may be missing; if present it is once, few, many or a size class.

d_call	v_call	j_call	clone_size	cdr3_aa	cdr3_nt
.	TRBV4-2	TRBJ1-6	.	CASSDGTPGRSPLHF	TGTGCCAGCAGCGATGGGACCCCCGGTCGTTCACCCCTCCACTTT
.	TRBV9	TRBJ1-1	.	CASSVVGDTEAFF	TGTGCCAGCAGCGTAGTAGGGGACACTGAAGCTTTCTTT
.	TRBV23-1	TRBJ1-6	.	CASSNGQLGNSPLHF	TGCGCCAGCAGTAATGGACAGCTCGGGAATTCACCCCTCCACTTT
.	TRBV4-3	TRBJ1-4	.	CASSQERGGVEKLFF	TGCGCCAGCAGCCAAGAACGGGGAGGAGTCGAAAAACTGTTTTTT
TRBD1	TRBV9	TRBJ1-6	.	CASSAKQGVTYNSPLHF	TGTGCCAGCAGCGCGAAACAGGGGGTTACCTATAATTCACCCCTCCACTTT
.	TRBV19	TRBJ1-3	few	CASSISSGPGNTIYF	TGTGCCAGTAGTATATCTTCAGGTCCTGGAAACACCATATATTTT
.	TRBV27	TRBJ1-3	.	CASGERNTIYF	TGTGCCAGCGGCGAGAGAAACACCATATATTTT
.	TRBV6-1	TRBJ1-5	.	CASSEHQPQHF	TGTGCCAGCAGTGAACATCAGCCCCAGCATTTT
.	TRBV7-9	TRBJ2-1	.	CASSSKIAAPYNEQFF	TGTGCCAGCAGCTCAAAGATAGCGGCCCCCTACAATGAGCAGTTCTTC
.	TRBV7-6	TRBJ2-7	.	CASSSGGLEQYF	TGTGCCAGCAGCTCCGGCGGGTTAGAGCAGTACTTC
.	TRBV7-9	TRBJ2-7	.	CASSLISERPYEQYF	TGTGCCAGCAGCTTAATTTCGGAACGACCCTACGAGCAGTACTTC
TRBD1	TRBV11-2	TRBJ2-7	.	CASSPRQGGYEQYF	TGTGCCAGCAGCCCTAGACAGGGGGGCTACGAGCAGTACTTC
TRBD1	TRBV7-3	TRBJ2-3	.	CASSLGAGGGTDTQYF	TGTGCCAGCAGCTTAGGGGCAGGGGGCGGCACAGATACGCAGTATTTT
.	TRBV7-9	TRBJ1-1	.	CASSPPYTEAFF	TGTGCCAGCAGCCCTCCCTACACTGAAGCTTTCTTT
TRBD1	TRBV7-9	TRBJ1-5	.	CASSQGGGGQPQHF	TGTGCCAGCAGCCAGGGGGGAGGAGGTCAGCCCCAGCATTTT
TRBD2	TRBV11-2	TRBJ2-5	.	CASSQGSSGVPGETQYF	TGCGCCAGCAGCCAAGGCTCTAGCGGGGTCCCAGGGGAGACCCAGTACTTC
TRBD2	TRBV9	TRBJ2-1	once	CASSVTRGGIEQFF	TGTGCCAGCAGCGTAACCCGGGGGGGAATTGAGCAGTTCTTC
.	TRBV27	TRBJ1-2	.	CASRSPDSELRGYTF	TGTGCCAGCAGATCCCCGGACAGCGAGCTCAGAGGCTACACCTTC
.	TRBV4-1	TRBJ1-4	.	CASSQEIGATNEKLFF	TGCGCCAGCAGCCAAGAAATCGGGGCTACTAATGAAAAACTGTTTTTT
TRBD1	TRBV5-6	TRBJ2-7	.	CASSQGAGGPYEQYF	TGCGCCAGCAGCCAAGGGGCAGGGGGACCCTACGAGCAGTACTTC
.	TRBV25-1	TRBJ2-3	.	CASSGTGEDTDTQYF	TGTGCCAGCAGTGGAACGGGGGAGGACACAGATACGCAGTATTTT
TRBD2	TRBV4-3	TRBJ2-2	.	CASSQETLAGVLGGELFF	TGCGCCAGCAGCCAAGAGACGCTAGCGGGAGTCTTGGGGGGGGAGCTGTTTTTT
TRBD2	TRBV9	TRBJ2-1	.	CASSDSGGYNEQFF	TGTGCCAGCAGCGATAGCGGGGGATACAATGAGCAGTTCTTC
TRBD1	TRBV6-6	TRBJ2-7	.	CARGFRTGDYEQYF	TGTGCCAGGGGGTTTAGGACAGGGGATTACGAGCAGTACTTC
.	TRBV9	TRBJ1-2	.	CASSVGESAPGYTF	TGTGCCAGCAGCGTCGGGGAATCCGCCCCTGGCTACACCTTC
.	TRBV7-2	TRBJ2-2	once	CASSLHGSSNRELFF	TGTGCCAGCAGCCTACACGGGAGCAGTAACCGGGAGCTGTTTTTT
.	TRBV6-5	TRBJ2-5	.	CASSYGGETQYF	TGTGCCAGCAGTTACGGGGGAGAGACCCAGTACTTC